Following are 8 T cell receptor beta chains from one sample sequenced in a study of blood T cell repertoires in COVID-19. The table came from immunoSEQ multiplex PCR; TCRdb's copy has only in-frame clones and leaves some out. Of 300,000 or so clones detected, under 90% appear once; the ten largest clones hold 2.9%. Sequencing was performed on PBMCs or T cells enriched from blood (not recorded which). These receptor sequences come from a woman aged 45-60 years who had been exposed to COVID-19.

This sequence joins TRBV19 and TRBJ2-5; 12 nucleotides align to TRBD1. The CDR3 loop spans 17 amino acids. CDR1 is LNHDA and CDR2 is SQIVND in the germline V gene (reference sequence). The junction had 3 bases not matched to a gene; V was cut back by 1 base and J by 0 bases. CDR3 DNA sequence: TGTGCCAGTAGTATAGTGGGACAGGGGGCGTACCAAGAGACCCAGTACTTC. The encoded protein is CASSIVGQGAYQETQYF.

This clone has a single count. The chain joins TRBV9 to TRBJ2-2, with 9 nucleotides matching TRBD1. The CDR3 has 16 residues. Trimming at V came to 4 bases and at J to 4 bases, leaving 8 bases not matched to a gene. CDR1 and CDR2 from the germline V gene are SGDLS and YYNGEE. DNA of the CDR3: TGTGCCAGCAGCAGGACAGGGGTCGGGGGCACCGGGGAGCTGTTTTTT. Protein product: CASSRTGVGGTGELFF.

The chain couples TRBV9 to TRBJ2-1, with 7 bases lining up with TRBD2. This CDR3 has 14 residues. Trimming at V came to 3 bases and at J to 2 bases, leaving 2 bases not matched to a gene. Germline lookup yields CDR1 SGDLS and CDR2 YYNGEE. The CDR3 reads CASSGGLPYNEQFF. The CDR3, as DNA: TGTGCCAGCAGCGGGGGACTACCCTACAATGAGCAGTTCTTC.

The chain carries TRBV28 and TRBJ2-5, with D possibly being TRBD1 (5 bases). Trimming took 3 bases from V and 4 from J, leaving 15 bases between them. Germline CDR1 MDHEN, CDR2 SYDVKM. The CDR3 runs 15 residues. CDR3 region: CASSFHRGQGETQYF. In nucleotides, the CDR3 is TGTGCCAGCAGTTTCCATAGGGGTCAGGGAGAGACCCAGTACTTC.

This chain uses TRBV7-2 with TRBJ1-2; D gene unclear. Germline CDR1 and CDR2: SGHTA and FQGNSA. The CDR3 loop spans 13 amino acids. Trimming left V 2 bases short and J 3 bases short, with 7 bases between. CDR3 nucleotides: TGTGCCAGCAGCTTAACTTACGACTATGGCTACACCTTC. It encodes CASSLTYDYGYTF.

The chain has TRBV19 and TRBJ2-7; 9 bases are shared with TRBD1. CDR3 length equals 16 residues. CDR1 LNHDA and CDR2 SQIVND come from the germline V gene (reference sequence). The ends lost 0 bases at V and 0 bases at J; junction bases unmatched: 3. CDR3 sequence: CASSIEGQGTSYEQYF. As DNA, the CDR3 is TGTGCCAGTAGTATAGAAGGACAGGGGACCTCCTACGAGCAGTACTTC.

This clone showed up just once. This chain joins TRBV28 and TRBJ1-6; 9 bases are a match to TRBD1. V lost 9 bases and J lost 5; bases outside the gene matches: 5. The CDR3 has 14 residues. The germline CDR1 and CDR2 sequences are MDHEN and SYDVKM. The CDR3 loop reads CASSQGADNSPLHF. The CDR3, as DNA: TGTGCCAGTTCACAGGGGGCGGATAATTCACCCCTCCACTTT.

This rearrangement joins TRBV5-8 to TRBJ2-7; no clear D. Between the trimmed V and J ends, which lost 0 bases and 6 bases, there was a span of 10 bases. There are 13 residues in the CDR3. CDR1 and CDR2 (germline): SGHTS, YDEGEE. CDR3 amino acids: CASSLGLPSEQYF. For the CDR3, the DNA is TGTGCCAGCAGCTTGGGGCTTCCCTCCGAGCAGTACTTC.